Included here is one T cell receptor beta chain sequence, with context. The antigen is unknown. This sample stems from a study of OX40 agonist ivuxolimab in advanced cancers. V trimming: 7 bases; J trimming: 5 bases; junction bases outside the gene matches: 4. Germline CDR1 is SQVTM and CDR2 is ANQGSEA. The CDR3 totals 11 residues. Here immunoSEQ multiplex PCR was the method, and the copy in TCRdb shows in-frame clones only, minus some. The sample yields tens of thousands of clones, approximately 92% seen once. Findings and caveats of the study: Certain nonresponders likewise exhibited a low normalized T-cell clonal expansion.

The sample was CD4+ or CD8+ T cells sorted from blood, taken in a trial of the OX40 agonist ivuxolimab. This chain connects TRBV29-1 to TRBJ1-1; 7 bases agree with TRBD1. This TCR was recovered from an adult with an advanced solid tumor such as melanoma, head and neck, liver or kidney cancer. In nucleotides, the CDR3 is TGCAGCGGCGGGACAGATACTGAAGCTTTCTTT. Protein product: CSGGTDTEAFF.